This T cell receptor (beta chain) was captured by sequencing in a study of blood T cell repertoires in COVID-19 (dated by TCRdb to 2018 to 2021). With regard to the full study: The collaborator samples originated in the United States, Italy and Spain and spanned the acute and convalescent phases of COVID-19. The material from the prospective study consisted of cDNA or gDNA derived from T cells, B-cell-depleted T cells, or PBMCs. Subjects who had been exposed to COVID-19, were actively infected with it, or had recovered from it provided the deeply sampled blood TCRbeta repertoires that made up the dataset. A freely available public database, intended as a resource for researchers studying the immune response to SARS-CoV-2, is where the repertoires were released. The samples were drawn from two sources: the first 160 participants of the ongoing ImmuneRACE study, and 1,000 to 1,500 subjects contributed by 6 global collaborators. The sample metadata nearly always contained a de-identified subject ID, COVID-19 status, age in years and sex. Where HLA class I and class II types were available, the types were taken from metadata supplied by the sample provider, not from assay-based typing. What the study reported, not specific to this receptor: How much clinical and demographic metadata was included differed by source and by participant, and the metadata was provided uncurated.

TCRbeta CDR3 regions were amplified from genomic DNA using the immunoSEQ Assay, a bias-controlled multiplex PCR. Per the source publication's procedure: The number of nucleated cells in each sample was estimated by amplification of reference gene primers within the assay. To quantify the absolute abundance of each unique TCRbeta CDR3 rearrangement, sequence reads were collapsed and filtered. For each sample, productive Simpson clonality was calculated as the square root of Simpson's diversity index over productive rearrangements. TCRdb stores this immuneACCESS table with in-frame sequences only. Part of the clones is absent; in the studies checked, under half of the shortfall reflects unresolved V genes, and no reason is known for the rest. V and J calls and clone size come straight from that table; D and trimming were deduced from the DNA. For this sample there are about 220,000 clones; 80% appear just once. The ten biggest clones cover 7.2% of the sample.

Whole blood was collected in K2EDTA tubes by collaborating institutions according to the institutions' own protocols. Collaborator samples were shipped for TCRbeta analysis as frozen whole blood, isolated PBMCs, or DNA extracted from either sample type. As encoded in the germline V gene, CDR1 is WSHSY while CDR2 is SAAADI. Counted from cysteine to phenylalanine, this CDR3 has 15 amino acids. Solely the CDR3 DNA is kept, with 45 bases framed from the first base. Between the V and J ends, shortened by 0 bases and 5 bases respectively, the junction contains 13 bases. On this clone itself: Its antigen is unknown. No base-level quality is on record; no much larger clone is a single base apart.

The sequence was collected from a woman aged 70-85 years with acute or convalescent COVID-19. The chain uses TRBV10-2 and TRBJ2-5; possibly the D gene is TRBD2, per 6 matching bases. Sequencing was carried out using peripheral blood. The DNA is as follows: TGCGCCAGCAGTGAGTCAGGACTATTTGGGGAGACCCAGTACTTC. Its amino acids are CASSESGLFGETQYF.